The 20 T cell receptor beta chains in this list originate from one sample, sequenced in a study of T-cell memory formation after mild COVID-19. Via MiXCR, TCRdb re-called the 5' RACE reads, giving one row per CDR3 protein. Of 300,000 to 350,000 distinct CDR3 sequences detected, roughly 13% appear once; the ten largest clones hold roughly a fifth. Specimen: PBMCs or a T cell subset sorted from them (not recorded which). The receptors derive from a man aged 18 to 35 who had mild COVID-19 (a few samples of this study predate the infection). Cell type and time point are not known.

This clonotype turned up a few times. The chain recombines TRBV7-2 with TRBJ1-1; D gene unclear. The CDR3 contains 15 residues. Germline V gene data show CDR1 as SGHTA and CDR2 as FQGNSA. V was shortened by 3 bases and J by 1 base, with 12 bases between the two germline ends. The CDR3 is CASSFVAGWNTEAFF. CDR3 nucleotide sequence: TGTGCCAGCAGCTTCGTCGCCGGGTGGAACACTGAAGCTTTCTTT.

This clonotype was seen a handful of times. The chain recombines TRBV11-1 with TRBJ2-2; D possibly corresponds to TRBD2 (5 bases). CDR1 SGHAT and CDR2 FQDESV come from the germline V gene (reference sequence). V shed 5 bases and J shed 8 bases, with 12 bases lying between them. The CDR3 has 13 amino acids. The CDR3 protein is CASSPGLEGELFF. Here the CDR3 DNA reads TGTGCCAGCAGCCCCGGACTGGAGGGGGAGCTGTTTTTT.

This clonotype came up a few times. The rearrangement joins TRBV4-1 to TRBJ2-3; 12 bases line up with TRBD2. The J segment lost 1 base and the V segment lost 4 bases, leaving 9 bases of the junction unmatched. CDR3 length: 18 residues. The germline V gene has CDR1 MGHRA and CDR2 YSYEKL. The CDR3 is CASSPSPSGGARTDTQYF. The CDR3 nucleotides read TGCGCCAGCAGCCCCAGCCCTAGCGGGGGGGCCCGCACAGATACGCAGTATTTT.

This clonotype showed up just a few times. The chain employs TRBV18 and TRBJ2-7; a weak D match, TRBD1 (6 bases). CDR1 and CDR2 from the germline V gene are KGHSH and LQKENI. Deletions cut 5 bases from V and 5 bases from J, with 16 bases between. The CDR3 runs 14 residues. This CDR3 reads CASSTSTGLNEQYV. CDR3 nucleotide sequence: TGTGCCAGCTCAACCTCAACAGGGCTCAACGAGCAGTACGTC.

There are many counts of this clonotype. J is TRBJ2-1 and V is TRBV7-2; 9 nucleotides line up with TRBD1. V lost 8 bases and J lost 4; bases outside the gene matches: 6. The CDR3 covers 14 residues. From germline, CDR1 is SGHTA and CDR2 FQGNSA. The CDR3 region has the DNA TGTGCCAGCCGGCGGGACAGGGTGTACAATGAGCAGTTCTTC. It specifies CASRRDRVYNEQFF. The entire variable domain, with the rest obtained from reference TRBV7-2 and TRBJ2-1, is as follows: GAGVSQSPSNKVTEKGKDVELRCDPISGHTALYWYRQSLGQGLEFLIYFQGNSAPDKSGLPSDRFSAERTGGSVSTLTIQRTQQEDSAVYLCASRRDRVYNEQFFGPGTRLTVL.

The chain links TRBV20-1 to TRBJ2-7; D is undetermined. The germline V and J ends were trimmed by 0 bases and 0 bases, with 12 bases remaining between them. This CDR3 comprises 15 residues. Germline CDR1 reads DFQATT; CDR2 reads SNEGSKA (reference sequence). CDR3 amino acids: CSARDPHGPSYEQYF. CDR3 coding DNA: TGCAGTGCTAGAGATCCGCATGGCCCCTCCTACGAGCAGTACTTC.

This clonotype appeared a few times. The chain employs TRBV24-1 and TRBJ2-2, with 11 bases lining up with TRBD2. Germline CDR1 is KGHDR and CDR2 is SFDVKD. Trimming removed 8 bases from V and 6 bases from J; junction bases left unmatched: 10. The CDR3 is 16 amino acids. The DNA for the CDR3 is TGTGCCACCACGACTAGCGGGGAGGGAAGACCCGGGGAGCTGTTTTTT. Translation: CATTTSGEGRPGELFF.

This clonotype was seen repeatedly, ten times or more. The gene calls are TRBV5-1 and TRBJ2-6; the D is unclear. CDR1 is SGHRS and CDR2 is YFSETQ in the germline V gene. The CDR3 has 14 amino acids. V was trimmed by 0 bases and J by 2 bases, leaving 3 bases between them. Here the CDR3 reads CASSLVAGANVLTF. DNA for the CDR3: TGCGCCAGCAGCTTGGTGGCTGGGGCCAACGTCCTGACTTTC.

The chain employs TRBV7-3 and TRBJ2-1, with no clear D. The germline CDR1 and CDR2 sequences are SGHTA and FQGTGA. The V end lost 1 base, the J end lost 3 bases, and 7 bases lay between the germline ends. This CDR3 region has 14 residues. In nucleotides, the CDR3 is TGTGCCAGCAGCTTAATAGGCAGCTACAATGAGCAGTTCTTC. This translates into CASSLIGSYNEQFF. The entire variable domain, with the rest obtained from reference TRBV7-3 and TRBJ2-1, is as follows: GAGVSQTPSNKVTEKGKYVELRCDPISGHTALYWYRQSLGQGPEFLIYFQGTGAADDSGLPNDRFFAVRPEGSVSTLKIQRTERGDSAVYLCASSLIGSYNEQFFGPGTRLTVL.

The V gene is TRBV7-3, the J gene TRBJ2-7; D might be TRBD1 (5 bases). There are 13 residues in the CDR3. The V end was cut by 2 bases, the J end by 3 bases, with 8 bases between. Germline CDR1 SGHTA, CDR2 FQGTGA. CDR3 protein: CASSLLQGYEQYF. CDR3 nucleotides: TGTGCCAGCAGCTTACTGCAGGGCTACGAGCAGTACTTC.

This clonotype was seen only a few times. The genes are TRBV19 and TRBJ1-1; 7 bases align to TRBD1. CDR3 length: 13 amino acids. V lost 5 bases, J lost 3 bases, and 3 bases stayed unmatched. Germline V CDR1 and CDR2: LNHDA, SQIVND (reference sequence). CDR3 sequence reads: CASSGGQYTEAFF. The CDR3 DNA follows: TGTGCCAGTAGTGGGGGACAGTACACTGAAGCTTTCTTT. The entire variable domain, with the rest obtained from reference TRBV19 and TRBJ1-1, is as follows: DGGITQSPKYLFRKEGQNVTLSCEQNLNHDAMYWYRQDPGQGLRLIYYSQIVNDFQKGDIAEGYSVSREKKESFPLTVTSAQKNPTAFYLCASSGGQYTEAFFGQGTRLTVV.

CDR3 sequence (DNA): TGTGCCAGCAGCCAATTAGAAAATCAGCCCCAGCATTTT. This gives the protein CASSQLENQPQHF. V is TRBV25-1 and J is TRBJ1-5; D remains ambiguous. Germline CDR1 MGHDK, CDR2 SYGVNS. V lost 6 bases to trimming and J lost 4 bases, with 10 bases between them. This CDR3 spans 13 amino acids.

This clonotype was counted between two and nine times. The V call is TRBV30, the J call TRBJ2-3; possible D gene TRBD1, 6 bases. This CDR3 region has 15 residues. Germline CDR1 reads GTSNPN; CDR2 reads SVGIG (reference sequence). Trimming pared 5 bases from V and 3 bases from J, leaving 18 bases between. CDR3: CAWGELGGRTDTQYF. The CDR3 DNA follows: TGTGCCTGGGGTGAGCTTGGGGGCCGGACAGATACGCAGTATTTT.

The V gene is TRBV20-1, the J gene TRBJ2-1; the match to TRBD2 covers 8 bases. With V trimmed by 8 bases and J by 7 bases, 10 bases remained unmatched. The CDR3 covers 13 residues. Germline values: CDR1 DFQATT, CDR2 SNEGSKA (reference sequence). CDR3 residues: CSSPPGGRNEQFF. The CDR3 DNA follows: TGCAGTTCCCCTCCGGGGGGGAGGAATGAGCAGTTCTTC.

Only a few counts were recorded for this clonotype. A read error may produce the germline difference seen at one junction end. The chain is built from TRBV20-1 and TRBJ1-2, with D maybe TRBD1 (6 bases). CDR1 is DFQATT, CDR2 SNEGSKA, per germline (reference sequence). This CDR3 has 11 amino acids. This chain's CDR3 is CSARGGSGYTF. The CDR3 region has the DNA TGCAGTGCAAGAGGGGGGTCCGGCTACACCTTC.

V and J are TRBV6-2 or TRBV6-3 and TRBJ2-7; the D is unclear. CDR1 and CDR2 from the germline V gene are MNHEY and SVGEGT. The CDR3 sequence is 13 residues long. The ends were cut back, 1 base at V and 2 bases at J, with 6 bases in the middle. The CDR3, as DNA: TGTGCCAGCAGTTACTGGGTGACCTACGAGCAGTACTTC. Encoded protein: CASSYWVTYEQYF.

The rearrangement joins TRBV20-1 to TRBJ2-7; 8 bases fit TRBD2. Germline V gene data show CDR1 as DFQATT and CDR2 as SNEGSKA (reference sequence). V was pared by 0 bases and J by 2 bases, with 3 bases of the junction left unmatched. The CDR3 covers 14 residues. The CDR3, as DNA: TGCAGTGCTAGAGATCTGCGGGGGGCCTACGAGCAGTACTTC. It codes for CSARDLRGAYEQYF.

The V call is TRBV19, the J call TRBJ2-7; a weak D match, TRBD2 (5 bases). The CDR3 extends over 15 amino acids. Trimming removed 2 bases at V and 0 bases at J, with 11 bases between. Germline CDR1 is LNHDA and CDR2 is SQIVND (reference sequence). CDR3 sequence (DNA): TGTGCCAGTAGTATACAGGACTCTAGCTCCTACGAGCAGTACTTC. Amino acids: CASSIQDSSSYEQYF.

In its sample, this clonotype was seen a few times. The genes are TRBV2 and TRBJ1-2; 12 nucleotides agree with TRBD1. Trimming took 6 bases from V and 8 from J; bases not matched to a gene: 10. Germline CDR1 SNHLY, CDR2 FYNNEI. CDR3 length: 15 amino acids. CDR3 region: CASSDPGQGAEGYTF. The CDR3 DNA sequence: TGTGCCAGCAGCGATCCGGGACAGGGGGCGGAAGGCTACACCTTC.

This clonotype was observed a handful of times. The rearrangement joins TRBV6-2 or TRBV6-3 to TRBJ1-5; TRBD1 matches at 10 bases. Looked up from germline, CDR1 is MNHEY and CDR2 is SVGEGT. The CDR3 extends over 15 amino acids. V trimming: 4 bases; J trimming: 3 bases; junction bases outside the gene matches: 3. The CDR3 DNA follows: TGTGCCAGCAGTTCGGGACAGGGGTACAATCAGCCCCAGCATTTT. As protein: CASSSGQGYNQPQHF.